The present T cell receptor (beta chain) was sequenced within a study of T-cell memory formation after mild COVID-19. This clonotype occurred many times. TCRdb re-analysed the 5' RACE reads in MiXCR, keeping a single row per CDR3 protein. The table has around 300,000 distinct CDR3 sequences, roughly an eighth seen once; the top ten hold approximately 21%. This CDR3 region has 15 residues. V shed 5 bases and J 4 bases; nucleotides not matched to a gene: 4. Germline V CDR1 and CDR2: SNHLY, FYNNEI. The clonotype was recovered from a man younger than 35 who had mild COVID-19 (a few samples of this study predate the infection). Cell type and time point are not known. The specimen was PBMCs or a T cell subset sorted from them (not recorded which). The V and J genes are TRBV2 and TRBJ2-1, with 11 bases matching TRBD2. The CDR3 DNA reads TGTGCCAGCAGTTCCGGGACTAGCGGATACAATGAGCAGTTCTTC. This codes for CASSSGTSGYNEQFF.